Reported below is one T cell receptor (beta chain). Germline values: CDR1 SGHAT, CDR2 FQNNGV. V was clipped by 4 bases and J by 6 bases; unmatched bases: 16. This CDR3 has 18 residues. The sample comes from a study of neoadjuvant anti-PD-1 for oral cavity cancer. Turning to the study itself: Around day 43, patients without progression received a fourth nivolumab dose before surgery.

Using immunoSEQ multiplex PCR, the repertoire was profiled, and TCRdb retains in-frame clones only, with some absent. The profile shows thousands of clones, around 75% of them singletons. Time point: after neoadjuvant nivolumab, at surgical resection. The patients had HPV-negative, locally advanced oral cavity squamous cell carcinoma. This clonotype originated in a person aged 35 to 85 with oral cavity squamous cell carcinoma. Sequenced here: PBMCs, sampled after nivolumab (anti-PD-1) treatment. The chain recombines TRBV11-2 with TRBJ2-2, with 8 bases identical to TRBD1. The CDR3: CASSSLVSRTGSAGELFF. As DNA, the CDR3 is TGTGCCAGCAGCTCCCTCGTGTCCCGGACAGGGTCGGCCGGGGAGCTGTTTTTT.